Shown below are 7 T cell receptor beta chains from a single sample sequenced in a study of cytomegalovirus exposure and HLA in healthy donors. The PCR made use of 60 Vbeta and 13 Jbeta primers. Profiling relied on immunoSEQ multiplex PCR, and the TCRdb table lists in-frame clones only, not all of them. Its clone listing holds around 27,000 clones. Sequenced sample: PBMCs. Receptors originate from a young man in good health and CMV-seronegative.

The CDR3 nucleotides are TGTGCCAGCAGCTTATCAGGGCCCCTACAAGAGACCCAGTACTTC. It yields the protein CASSLSGPLQETQYF. This chain uses TRBV7-2 with TRBJ2-5; the D gene is possibly TRBD1 (5 bases). Germline CDR1 is SGHTA and CDR2 is FQGNSA. The CDR3 has 15 residues. V lost 2 bases and J 2 bases, leaving 12 bases between the germline ends.

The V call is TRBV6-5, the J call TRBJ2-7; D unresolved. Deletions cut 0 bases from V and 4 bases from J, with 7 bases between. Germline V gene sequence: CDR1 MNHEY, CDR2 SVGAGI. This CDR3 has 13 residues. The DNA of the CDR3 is TGTGCCAGCAGTTACTCAGCCCTATACGAGCAGTACTTC. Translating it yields CASSYSALYEQYF.

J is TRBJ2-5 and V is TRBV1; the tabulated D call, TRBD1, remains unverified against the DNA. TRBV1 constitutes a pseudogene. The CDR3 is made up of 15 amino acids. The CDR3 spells CILRTKATEQETQYF. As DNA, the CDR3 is TGCATCCTGAGGACAAAGGCGACAGAGCAAGAGACCCAGTACTTC.

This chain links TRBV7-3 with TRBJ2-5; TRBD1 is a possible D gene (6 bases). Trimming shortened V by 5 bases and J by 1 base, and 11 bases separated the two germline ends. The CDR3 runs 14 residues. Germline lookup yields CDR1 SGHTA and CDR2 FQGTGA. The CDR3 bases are TGTGCCAGCAGCCCGACAGGTCCCCAAGAGACCCAGTACTTC. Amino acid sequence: CASSPTGPQETQYF.

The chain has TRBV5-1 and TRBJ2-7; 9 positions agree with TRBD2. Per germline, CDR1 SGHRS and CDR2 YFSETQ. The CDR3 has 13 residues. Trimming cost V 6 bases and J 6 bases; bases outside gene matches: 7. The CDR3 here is CASKVAGAGEQYF. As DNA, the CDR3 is TGCGCCAGCAAGGTAGCGGGAGCGGGCGAGCAGTACTTC.

The CDR3 sequence: CASNRLGREETQYF. As DNA, the CDR3 is TGTGCCAGCAACCGACTAGGGCGGGAAGAGACCCAGTACTTC. The rearrangement joins TRBV6-1 to TRBJ2-5; a weak D match, TRBD2 (6 bases). The CDR3 has 14 residues. Between the trimmed V and J ends, which lost 7 bases and 3 bases, there was a span of 15 bases. The V gene's germline CDR1 is MNHNS and CDR2 SASEGT.

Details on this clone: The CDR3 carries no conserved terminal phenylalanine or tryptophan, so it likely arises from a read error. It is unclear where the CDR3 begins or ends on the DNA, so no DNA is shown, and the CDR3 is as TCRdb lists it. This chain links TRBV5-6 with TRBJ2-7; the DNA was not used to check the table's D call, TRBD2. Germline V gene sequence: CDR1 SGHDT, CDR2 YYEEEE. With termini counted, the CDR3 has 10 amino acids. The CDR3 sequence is CASSYMGGTR.